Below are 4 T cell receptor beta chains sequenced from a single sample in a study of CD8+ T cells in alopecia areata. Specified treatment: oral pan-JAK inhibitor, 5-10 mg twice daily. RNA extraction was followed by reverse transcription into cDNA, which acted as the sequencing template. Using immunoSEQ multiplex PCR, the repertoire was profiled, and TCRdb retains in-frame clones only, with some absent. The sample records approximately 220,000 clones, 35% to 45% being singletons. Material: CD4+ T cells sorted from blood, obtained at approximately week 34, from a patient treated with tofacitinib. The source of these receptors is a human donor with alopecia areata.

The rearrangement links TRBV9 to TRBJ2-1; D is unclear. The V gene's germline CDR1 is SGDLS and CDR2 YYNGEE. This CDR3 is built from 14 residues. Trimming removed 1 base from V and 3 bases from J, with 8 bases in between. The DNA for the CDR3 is TGTGCCAGCAGCGTAAGGGCTAGCTACAATGAGCAGTTCTTC. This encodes CASSVRASYNEQFF. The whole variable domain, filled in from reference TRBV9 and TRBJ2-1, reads DSGVTQTPKHLITATGQRVTLRCSPRSGDLSVYWYQQSLDQGLQFLIQYYNGEERAKGNILERFSAQQFPDLHSELNLSSLELGDSALYFCASSVRASYNEQFFGPGTRLTVL.

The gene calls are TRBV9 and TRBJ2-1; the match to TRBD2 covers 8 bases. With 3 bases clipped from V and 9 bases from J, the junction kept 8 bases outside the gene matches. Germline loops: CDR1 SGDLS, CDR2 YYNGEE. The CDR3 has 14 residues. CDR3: CASSEGLVVGEQFF. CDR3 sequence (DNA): TGTGCCAGCAGCGAGGGACTAGTAGTAGGTGAGCAGTTCTTC.

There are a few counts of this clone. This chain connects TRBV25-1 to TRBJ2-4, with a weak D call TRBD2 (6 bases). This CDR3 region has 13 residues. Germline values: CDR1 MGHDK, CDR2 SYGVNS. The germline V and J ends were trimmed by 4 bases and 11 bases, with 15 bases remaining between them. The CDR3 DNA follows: TGTGCCAGCAGTGGGCCGGGGGACTCCTTTCAGTACTTC. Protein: CASSGPGDSFQYF.

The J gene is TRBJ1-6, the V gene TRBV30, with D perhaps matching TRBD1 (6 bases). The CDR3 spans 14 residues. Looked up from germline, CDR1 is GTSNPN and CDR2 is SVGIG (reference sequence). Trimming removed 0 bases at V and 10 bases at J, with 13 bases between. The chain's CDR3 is CAWSVQGGNSPLHF. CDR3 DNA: TGTGCCTGGAGTGTACAGGGAGGTAACTCACCCCTCCACTTT.